The entry below gives a single T cell receptor (beta chain) sequence along with its context. This entry belongs to a study of long-term antiretroviral therapy in people with HIV. Researchers ran immunoSEQ v3.0 at survey level. The data were produced by immunoSEQ multiplex PCR, yet TCRdb's version contains in-frame clones alone and is incomplete. The repertoire holds about 21,000 clones, with about 86% as singletons. The CDR3 spans 15 residues. Germline loops: CDR1 SNHLY, CDR2 FYNNEI. The trim removed 5 bases at V and 7 bases at J, leaving 8 bases unmatched. This clonotype originated in a man in his sixties with HIV. V is TRBV2 and J is TRBJ1-5; 10 positions agree with TRBD1. Sample: unsorted PBMCs, taken 1.3 years after starting antiretroviral therapy. The CDR3 nucleotides are TGTGCCAGCAGTCGCGACAGGGGGCGAGGGCAGCCCCAGCATTTT. Its protein product is CASSRDRGRGQPQHF.